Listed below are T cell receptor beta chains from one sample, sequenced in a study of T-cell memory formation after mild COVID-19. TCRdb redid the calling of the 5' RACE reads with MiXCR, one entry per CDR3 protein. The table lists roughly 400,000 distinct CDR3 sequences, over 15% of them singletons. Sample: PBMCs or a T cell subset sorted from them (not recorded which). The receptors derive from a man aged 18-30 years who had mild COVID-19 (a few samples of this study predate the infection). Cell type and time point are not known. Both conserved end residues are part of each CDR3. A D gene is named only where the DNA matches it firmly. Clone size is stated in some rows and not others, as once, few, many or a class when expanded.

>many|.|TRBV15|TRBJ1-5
TGTGCCACCAGCAGAGATCAGAATCAGCCCCAGCATTTT
CATSRDQNQPQHF
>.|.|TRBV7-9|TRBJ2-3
TGTGCCAGCAGCTTAGTCAAAGATACGCAGTATTTT
CASSLVKDTQYF
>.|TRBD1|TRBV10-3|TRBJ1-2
TGTGCCATCAGTGTGCAAAAAGACAGGGGCTATGGCTACACCTTC
CAISVQKDRGYGYTF
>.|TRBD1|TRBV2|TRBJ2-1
TGTGCCAGCCTGGGACAGGGGGGCAATGAGCAGTTCTTC
CASLGQGGNEQFF
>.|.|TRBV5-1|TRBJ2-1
TGCGCCAGCAGCCCGCTCCAGGGGAAGGGTGAGCAGTTCTTC
CASSPLQGKGEQFF
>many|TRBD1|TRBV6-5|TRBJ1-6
TGTGCCAGCATCCCACAAGTCCGCGGGGCGCAGGGGGCCGATTCACCCCTCCACTTT
CASIPQVRGAQGADSPLHF
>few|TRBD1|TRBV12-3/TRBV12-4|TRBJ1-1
TGTGCCAGCAGTTTCGGGGACAGGGCTGATGAAGCTTTCTTT
CASSFGDRADEAFF
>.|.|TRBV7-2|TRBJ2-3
TGTGCCAGCAGCACATTAGGGGGGCGCACAGATACGCAGTATTTT
CASSTLGGRTDTQYF
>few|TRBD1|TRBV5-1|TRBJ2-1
TGCGCCAGCAGCCGTGAACAGGGGGCCGCGAGAGGATACAATGAGCAGTTCTTC
CASSREQGAARGYNEQFF
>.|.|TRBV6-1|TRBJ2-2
TGTGCCAGCAGTCTTCGCCGGGCCGGGGAGCTGTTTTTT
CASSLRRAGELFF
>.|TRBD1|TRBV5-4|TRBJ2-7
TGTGCCAGCAGCTGGGACAGGAGCTTCGGAAACGAGCAGTACTTC
CASSWDRSFGNEQYF
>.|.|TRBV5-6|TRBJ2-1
TGTGCCAGCAGCTTGGGATTCGGTGCATTGTTTAATGAGCAGTTCTTC
CASSLGFGALFNEQFF
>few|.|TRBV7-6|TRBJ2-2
TGTGCCAGCATTGCGGGGGCCAGCACCGGGGAGCTGTTTTTT
CASIAGASTGELFF
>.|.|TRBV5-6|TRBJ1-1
TGTGCCAGCAGCCAGCATGAGACTGAAGCTTTCTTT
CASSQHETEAFF
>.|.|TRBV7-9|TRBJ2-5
TGTGCCAGCAGTGGGCCCCCGCAGACCCAAGAGACCCAGTACTTC
CASSGPPQTQETQYF
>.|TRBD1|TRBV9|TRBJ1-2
TGTGCCAGCAGCGTAAAGACAGGGGCTAACTATGGCTACACCTTC
CASSVKTGANYGYTF
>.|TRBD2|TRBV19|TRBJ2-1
TGTGCCAGTAGTATAGGGCTAGCGGGGAATAATGAGCAGTTCTTC
CASSIGLAGNNEQFF
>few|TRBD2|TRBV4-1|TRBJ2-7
TGCGCCAGCAGCCAATCCGGCGGGGGAAATTATTACGAGCAGTACTTC
CASSQSGGGNYYEQYF
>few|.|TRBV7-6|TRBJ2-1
TGTGCCAGCAGCTTAGGCGCGGGACTTAACAATGAGCAGTTCTTC
CASSLGAGLNNEQFF
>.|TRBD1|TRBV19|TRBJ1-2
TGTGCCACCGAGGACAGGGGAGCCTATGGCTACACCTTC
CATEDRGAYGYTF
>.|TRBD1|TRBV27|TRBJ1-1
TGTGCCAGCAGTGGCGACCGAGGGGGCATTACTGAAGCTTTCTTT
CASSGDRGGITEAFF
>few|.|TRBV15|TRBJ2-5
TGTGCCACCAGCAGAGTCGTGGGGGTAGAGACCCAGTACTTC
CATSRVVGVETQYF
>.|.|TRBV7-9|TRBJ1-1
TGTGCCAGCAGCCACGGGGTCGGGGGCACTGAAGCTTTCTTT
CASSHGVGGTEAFF
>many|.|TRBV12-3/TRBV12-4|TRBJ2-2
TGTGCCAGCAGTGCTTGGGGGGAGCTGTTTTTT
CASSAWGELFF
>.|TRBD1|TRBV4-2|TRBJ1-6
TGTGCCAGCAGCCAAGATGTCACCGGGACAGGGCGTTCACCCCTCCACTTT
CASSQDVTGTGRSPLHF
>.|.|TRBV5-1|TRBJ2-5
TGCGCCAGCAGCTTTATGAGGGCGCGAGAGACCCAGTACTTC
CASSFMRARETQYF
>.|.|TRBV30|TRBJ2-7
TGTGCCTGGAGTGTACGGTACGAGCAGTACTTC
CAWSVRYEQYF
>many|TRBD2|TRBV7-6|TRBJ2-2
TGTGCCAGCAGCTTAGTTCCTGCGCTAGCGGCGAACACCGGGGAGCTGTTTTTT
CASSLVPALAANTGELFF
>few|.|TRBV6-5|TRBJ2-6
TGTGCCAGCAGACCCTTGGGGGCCATGAGCTCTGGGGCCAACGTCCTGACTTTC
CASRPLGAMSSGANVLTF
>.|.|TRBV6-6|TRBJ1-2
TGTGCCAGCACCCTCGGAGGCAGTCTGAACTATGGCTACACCTTC
CASTLGGSLNYGYTF
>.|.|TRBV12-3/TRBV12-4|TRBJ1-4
TGTGCCAGCAGTACGGACGGAACTAATGAAAAACTGTTTTTT
CASSTDGTNEKLFF
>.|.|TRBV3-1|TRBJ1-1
TGTGCCAGCCGACCGGGCGAAGGGACTCGGGCTTTCTTT
CASRPGEGTRAFF
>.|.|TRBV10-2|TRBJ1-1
TGCGCCAGCCGAGGCGCCCTTGGGGGAGCTTTCTTT
CASRGALGGAFF
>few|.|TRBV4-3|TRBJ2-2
TGCGCCAGCAGCCAACAATTACACAAAACCCCCAGGGTTCGCACCGGGGAGCTGTTTTTT
CASSQQLHKTPRVRTGELFF
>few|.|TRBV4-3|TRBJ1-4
TGCGCCAGCAGCCAAGAAACGCGACAGGCTGAAAAACTGTTTTTT
CASSQETRQAEKLFF
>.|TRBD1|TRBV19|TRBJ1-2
TGTGCCAGCGCATCTACCGGGACAGGCGCAAACTATGGCTACACCTTC
CASASTGTGANYGYTF
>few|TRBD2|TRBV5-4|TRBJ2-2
TGTGCCAGCAGCTTGGGGCTAGCGGGGACGACCGGGGAGCTGTTTTTT
CASSLGLAGTTGELFF
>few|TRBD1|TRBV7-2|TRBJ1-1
TGTGCCAGCAGCTTACCGGCAGGGGGATTAACTGAAGCTTTCTTT
CASSLPAGGLTEAFF
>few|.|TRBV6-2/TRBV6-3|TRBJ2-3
TGTGCCAGCAGTTACGGCGGGCTGGAAACAGATACGCAGTATTTT
CASSYGGLETDTQYF